The clone carrying this TCR beta chain was seen ten or more times. Time point described: patch test 2, 6 weeks after DPC sensitization. Regarding treatment: therapeutic diphenylcyclopropenone sensitization with weekly scalp DPC. This entry comes from a study of human T cells and chemical hapten exposure. In the study overall: Alopecia areata, totalis or universalis affected patients, mainly female.

TCRdb reprocessed the RACE reads via MiXCR and lists one record per CDR3 protein. Counted here are approximately 350,000 distinct CDR3 sequences, just under 6.5% occurring once; the ten biggest clones make up about 6%. CDR1 is DFQATT, CDR2 SNEGSKA, per germline (reference sequence). The J segment lost 3 bases and the V segment lost 4 bases, leaving 5 bases of the junction unmatched. The CDR3 covers 13 residues. The genes are TRBV20-1 and TRBJ1-1, with 7 bases aligning to TRBD1. The source is a woman between 18 and 29 years old with alopecia areata. Some clones in this sample may be carry-over from other donors' samples. Source: whole blood, taken in connection with sensitization to the hapten diphenylcyclopropenone (DPC). The CDR3 here is CSANRGGYTEAFF. The CDR3 DNA reads TGCAGTGCTAACAGGGGTGGGTACACTGAAGCTTTCTTT.